These 30 T cell receptor beta chains came from one sample sequenced in a study of PD-L1 blockade in urothelial cancer. The protocol was immunoSEQ multiplex PCR, while the TCRdb copy is restricted to in-frame clones and leaves out a portion. The data contain over 45,000 clones, roughly 85% of them seen just once; the ten biggest clones take up about 7.6%. This sample comprised PBMCs, obtained around atezolizumab (anti-PD-L1) treatment. All receptors come from a man between 60 and 75 years old with urothelial cancer.

The chain couples TRBV6-5 to TRBJ2-7, with 7 bases that match TRBD2. Per germline, CDR1 MNHEY and CDR2 SVGAGI. V shed 0 bases and J 0 bases; nucleotides not matched to a gene: 2. CDR3 length equals 15 residues. The CDR3 DNA reads as TGTGCCAGCAGTTACTCCCTAGCGGACTCCTACGAGCAGTACTTC. Translating it yields CASSYSLADSYEQYF.

The chain couples TRBV7-8 to TRBJ2-3, with D maybe TRBD2 (6 bases). V lost 5 bases and J lost 9, with 15 bases in between. CDR3 length: 13 amino acids. Per the germline V gene, CDR1 is SGHVS and CDR2 is FQNEAQ. CDR3 in DNA: TGTGCCAGCAGCCCGACTAGGCTTGGAACGCAGTATTTT. Protein sequence: CASSPTRLGTQYF.

The rearrangement uses TRBV4-2 and TRBJ2-3; TRBD2 matches at 12 bases. The CDR3 sequence is 17 residues long. The junction had 7 bases not matched to a gene; V was cut back by 4 bases and J by 2 bases. CDR1 is LGHNA, CDR2 YNFKEQ, per germline. The CDR3 nucleotides read TGTGCCAGCAGCCCTAGCGGGGGGGCCGTCCCCACAGATACGCAGTATTTT. As protein: CASSPSGGAVPTDTQYF.

The genes are TRBV19 and TRBJ2-1, with 10 nucleotides matching TRBD2. CDR3 size: 15 residues. V gave up 7 bases and J gave up 4 bases; unmatched junction bases: 7. CDR1 and CDR2 from the germline V gene are LNHDA and SQIVND (reference sequence). The CDR3: CASKVSGGNYNEQFF. CDR3 DNA sequence: TGTGCCAGTAAAGTTAGCGGGGGGAATTACAATGAGCAGTTCTTC.

The J gene is TRBJ1-4, the V gene TRBV5-8; 8 positions match TRBD1. The germline CDR1 and CDR2 sequences are SGHTS and YDEGEE. The CDR3 is made up of 16 amino acids. V trimming: 4 bases; J trimming: 0 bases; junction bases outside the gene matches: 5. Here the CDR3 reads CASSTGTGATNEKLFF. The CDR3 DNA sequence: TGTGCCAGCAGCACCGGGACAGGCGCAACTAATGAAAAACTGTTTTTT.

V is TRBV6-6 and J is TRBJ2-4; TRBD2 might be the D (5 bases). The ends were cut back, 11 bases at V and 6 bases at J, with 17 bases in the middle. The CDR3 consists of 13 residues. The V gene's germline CDR1 is MNHNY and CDR2 SVGAGI (reference sequence). The CDR3 DNA is TGTGCCGCCCAGCCCGGGATAATAAACATTCAGTACTTC. Protein sequence: CAAQPGIINIQYF.

The CDR3, as DNA: TGCGCCAGCAGCCTTCGGGACAGGGCTAACACTGAAGCTTTCTTT. Protein sequence: CASSLRDRANTEAFF. The chain employs TRBV4-3 and TRBJ1-1, with 9 bases matching TRBD1. J was trimmed by 2 bases and V by 4 bases; bases with no gene match: 5. There are 15 residues in the CDR3. Germline CDR1 is LGHNA and CDR2 is YSLEER.

The table lists this clone with a count of one. The genes are TRBV10-1 and TRBJ2-2; TRBD1 matches at 9 bases. V dropped 8 bases and J dropped 1; count of bases not matched to a gene: 2. This CDR3 region has 14 residues. CDR1 and CDR2 from the germline V gene are WNHNN and SYGVQD (reference sequence). CDR3 sequence: CASGTGWNTGELFF. CDR3 bases: TGCGCCAGCGGGACAGGGTGGAACACCGGGGAGCTGTTTTTT.

The CDR3 DNA follows: TGTGCCAGCAGTCTCCGACTAGCTTCCTACAATGAGCAGTTCTTC. Protein sequence: CASSLRLASYNEQFF. The J gene is TRBJ2-1, the V gene TRBV27, with 7 bases identical to TRBD2. The length of the CDR3 is 15 residues. Trimming removed 5 bases from V and 1 base from J; junction bases left unmatched: 5. Looked up from germline, CDR1 is MNHEY and CDR2 is SMNVEV (reference sequence).

The chain uses TRBV5-6 and TRBJ2-1; D gene ambiguous. Between the trimmed V and J ends, which lost 1 base and 7 bases, there was a span of 9 bases. This CDR3 has 13 amino acids. CDR1 is SGHDT, CDR2 YYEEEE, per germline. The CDR3 bases are TGTGCCAGCAGCTTGCAGCGTGGGAATGAGCAGTTCTTC. This translates into CASSLQRGNEQFF.

This chain links TRBV27 with TRBJ2-2; the match to TRBD2 covers 9 bases. Germline V gene data show CDR1 as MNHEY and CDR2 as SMNVEV (reference sequence). The V and J ends lost 3 bases and 3 bases, in that order; junction bases with no gene match: 8. CDR3 size: 17 residues. CDR3 amino acids: CASSFRLAGTHTGELFF. CDR3 sequence (DNA): TGTGCCAGCAGTTTCCGGCTAGCGGGGACACACACCGGGGAGCTGTTTTTT.

This clone came up a few times. This chain links TRBV30 with TRBJ1-6, with D perhaps matching TRBD1 (6 bases). Per the germline V gene, CDR1 is GTSNPN and CDR2 is SVGIG (reference sequence). The CDR3 sequence is 13 residues long. V lost 5 bases and J 5 bases, leaving 10 bases between the germline ends. This CDR3 reads CAWGNRDNSPLHF. The CDR3 DNA follows: TGTGCCTGGGGAAACAGGGATAATTCACCCCTCCACTTT.

This clone is a singleton in its sample. The CDR3 reads CASSPPGLAAETQYF. The CDR3 nucleotides are TGTGCCAGCAGCCCCCCGGGACTAGCCGCAGAGACCCAGTACTTC. The V call is TRBV7-9, the J call TRBJ2-5, with TRBD2 identical over 9 bases. CDR1 SEHNR and CDR2 FQNEAQ come from the germline V gene (reference sequence). V lost 5 bases, J lost 4 bases, and 8 bases stayed unmatched. The CDR3 spans 15 residues.

The chain couples TRBV2 to TRBJ2-2; TRBD2 might be the D (6 bases). The CDR3 loop spans 13 amino acids. V was pared by 10 bases and J by 4 bases, with 13 bases between. CDR1 and CDR2 (germline): SNHLY, FYNNEI. This CDR3 reads CATAGRGTGELFF. The CDR3 region has the DNA TGTGCCACGGCGGGAAGGGGCACCGGGGAGCTGTTTTTT.

This clone was seen a handful of times. The rearrangement joins TRBV29-1 to TRBJ1-1; D gene unclear. The ends were cut back, 4 bases at V and 1 base at J, with 13 bases in the middle. The CDR3 spans 14 residues. The germline gives CDR1 SQVTM, CDR2 ANQGSEA. CDR3 sequence (DNA): TGCAGCGTTGCCTATGTGCGGGGGAACACTGAAGCTTTCTTT. This gives the protein CSVAYVRGNTEAFF.

This clone appeared a few times. The rearrangement joins TRBV4-1 to TRBJ1-2; TRBD1 matches at 7 bases. The CDR3 has 13 amino acids. After removal of 3 bases from V and 8 bases from J, the junction contained 6 bases not matched to a gene. Germline V gene data show CDR1 as MGHRA and CDR2 as YSYEKL. The CDR3 reads CASSHGRGNGYTF. The CDR3, as DNA: TGCGCCAGCAGCCATGGCAGGGGGAACGGCTACACCTTC.

The V gene is TRBV7-6, the J gene TRBJ2-2, with 7 bases fitting TRBD2. The CDR3 extends over 15 amino acids. V shed 5 bases, J shed 3 bases, and the junction held 6 bases outside the gene matches. From germline, CDR1 is SGHVS and CDR2 FNYEAQ. The CDR3 loop is CASSPTGGHTGELFF. The CDR3 DNA sequence: TGTGCCAGCAGCCCTACGGGGGGTCACACCGGGGAGCTGTTTTTT.

This clone has a single count. J is TRBJ2-1 and V is TRBV7-6; 7 nucleotides line up with TRBD2. V lost 0 bases to trimming and J lost 9 bases; unmatched junction nucleotides: 11. This CDR3 spans 16 amino acids. The germline gives CDR1 SGHVS, CDR2 FNYEAQ. The CDR3 DNA sequence: TGTGCCAGCAGCTTAGCGGTGGGCGGGGGTTTTCGTGAGCAGTTCTTC. Translation: CASSLAVGGGFREQFF.

The chain has TRBV5-6 and TRBJ2-2, with 12 bases fitting TRBD2. This CDR3 spans 15 amino acids. Trimming cost V 4 bases and J 5 bases; bases outside gene matches: 3. Germline V gene sequence: CDR1 SGHDT, CDR2 YYEEEE. The DNA for the CDR3 is TGTGCCAGCAGCCCTGGACTAGCGGGGACCGGGGAGCTGTTTTTT. This encodes CASSPGLAGTGELFF.

The V and J genes are TRBV6-5 and TRBJ2-7; unclear D gene. The length of the CDR3 is 16 residues. The V end was cut by 0 bases, the J end by 5 bases, with 17 bases between. From germline, CDR1 is MNHEY and CDR2 SVGAGI. The CDR3 loop is CASSYSGRRSTDEQYF. The CDR3, as DNA: TGTGCCAGCAGTTACTCCGGCCGACGGAGTACGGACGAGCAGTACTTC.

V gene TRBV27 combines with J gene TRBJ1-3; D may be TRBD1 (5 bases). Germline loops: CDR1 MNHEY, CDR2 SMNVEV (reference sequence). This CDR3 has 15 residues. Trimming removed 5 bases from V and 2 bases from J, with 13 bases in between. CDR3 nucleotides: TGTGCCAGCAGTCCGTTGGGGGGGACTGGAAACACCATATATTTT. Amino acids: CASSPLGGTGNTIYF.

The rearrangement uses TRBV6-5 and TRBJ2-1; a possible D gene is TRBD2 (5 bases). The germline CDR1 and CDR2 sequences are MNHEY and SVGAGI. V dropped 2 bases and J dropped 4 bases, with 15 bases sitting between them. The CDR3 is 16 residues long. The CDR3 reads CASSYRELRTYNEQFF. CDR3 sequence (DNA): TGTGCCAGCAGTTACCGGGAACTTCGGACTTACAATGAGCAGTTCTTC.

The rearrangement joins TRBV6-6 to TRBJ2-1; 9 bases are a match to TRBD1. The CDR3 has 15 amino acids. Germline V gene sequence: CDR1 MNHNY, CDR2 SVGAGI (reference sequence). With 4 bases clipped from V and 6 bases from J, the junction kept 7 bases outside the gene matches. CDR3: CASSSGQGVGNEQFF. CDR3 DNA: TGTGCCAGCAGTTCGGGACAGGGAGTTGGCAATGAGCAGTTCTTC.

The chain couples TRBV11-3 to TRBJ1-4; D is uncertain. Trimming stripped 2 bases from V and 7 bases from J, with 20 bases between. Germline V CDR1 and CDR2: SGHNT, YENEEA. The CDR3 extends over 17 amino acids. The chain's CDR3 is CASSLSRSSDEGEKLFF. The CDR3 DNA sequence: TGTGCCAGCAGCTTATCTAGATCTTCGGATGAGGGTGAAAAACTGTTTTTT.

The chain links TRBV21-1 to TRBJ1-5; TRBD1 is the table's D call, not checked against the DNA. TRBV21-1 constitutes a pseudogene. The CDR3 consists of 16 residues. For the CDR3, the DNA is TGTGCCAGCAGCCCCTGCCCGGACAGGGGGCGTCAGCCCCAGCATTTT. Translated: CASSPCPDRGRQPQHF.

The chain employs TRBV25-1 and TRBJ2-6; D remains unclear. From germline, CDR1 is MGHDK and CDR2 SYGVNS. The CDR3 length is 14 residues. V lost 4 bases and J 4 bases, leaving 8 bases between the germline ends. The CDR3 sequence: CASSGSGGANVLTF. The CDR3 DNA follows: TGTGCCAGCAGTGGATCCGGGGGGGCCAACGTCCTGACTTTC.

The J gene is TRBJ1-2, the V gene TRBV11-2; 7 bases match TRBD1. Germline values: CDR1 SGHAT, CDR2 FQNNGV. This CDR3 has 14 residues. V dropped 5 bases and J dropped 4; count of bases not matched to a gene: 7. In DNA, the CDR3 is TGTGCCAGCAGCCGACAGGGTCCAAGCTATGGCTACACCTTC. Encoded protein: CASSRQGPSYGYTF.

The chain employs TRBV7-2 and TRBJ1-2; TRBD1 matches 7 bases. With 4 bases clipped from V and 3 bases from J, the junction kept 8 bases outside the gene matches. Germline lookup yields CDR1 SGHTA and CDR2 FQGNSA. There are 15 residues in the CDR3. CDR3 residues: CASSSYRGADYGYTF. The CDR3, as DNA: TGTGCCAGCAGCTCCTACAGGGGAGCGGACTATGGCTACACCTTC.

V and J are TRBV7-3 and TRBJ1-1; D not certain. V lost 1 base to trimming and J lost 7 bases, with 10 bases between them. CDR3 length: 13 amino acids. Germline V gives CDR1 SGHTA, CDR2 FQGTGA. For the CDR3, the DNA is TGTGCCAGCAGCTTAAACTTCGCTCATGAAGCTTTCTTT. It codes for CASSLNFAHEAFF.

The V call is TRBV6-6, the J call TRBJ1-2; 9 bases align to TRBD1. The CDR3 runs 16 residues. CDR1 is MNHNY and CDR2 is SVGAGI in the germline V gene (reference sequence). The V gene end was trimmed by 2 bases and the J gene end by 8 bases; junction bases not matched to a gene: 12. The chain's CDR3 is CASSYDSRGQGVGYTF. The CDR3 DNA reads TGTGCCAGCAGTTACGATTCTCGGGGACAGGGAGTCGGCTACACCTTC.